The source of this TCR beta chain is a study of CD8 T cells in ankylosing spondylitis. Study-wide findings and caveats: In ankylosing spondylitis blood, a motif of eight highly homologous TCR beta variants appeared characteristic. Earlier studies detected some motif variants in reactive arthritis synovial fluid and blood.

By quantitative 5'-RACE with molecular barcodes, the TCR beta libraries were made. From the 5' RACE reads, TCRdb called clonotypes with MiXCR, one entry per CDR3 protein. The data contain around 280,000 distinct CDR3 sequences, approximately 20% of them singletons. In regard to this clonotype: The antigen is unknown.

The CDR3 consists of 17 residues. Losses at the gene ends were 1 base for V and 5 bases for J; bases not matched to a gene: 12. This TCR derives from a male donor with ankylosing spondylitis or in good health (not recorded which). Sequenced input: blood, either unsorted or a sorted T cell fraction (not recorded which). The chain recombines TRBV12-3 or TRBV12-4 with TRBJ2-3; TRBD1 matches 7 bases. For the CDR3, the DNA is TGTGCCAGCAGTTTAGAAGGCACAGGGGTGCGTGGAGATACGCAGTATTTT. The encoded protein is CASSLEGTGVRGDTQYF.